The following is a T cell receptor (beta chain) sequence with its context. Its antigen remains unidentified. Clones were sequenced by immunoSEQ multiplex PCR, and TCRdb holds only the in-frame ones, with some missing. The profile shows about 89,000 clones, 94% of them singletons. This entry belongs to a study of graft-versus-host responses after intestinal transplantation. Study conclusions and caveats: Graft-versus-host to host-versus-graft clonal ratios in allografts were high in patients with graft-donor T cell macrochimerism. Early after transplant, HvG clones declined as circulating GvH clones peaked.

Germline V gene lookup returns CDR1 SEHNR and CDR2 FQNEAQ (reference sequence). This CDR3 spans 14 amino acids. Trimming pared 6 bases from V and 3 bases from J, leaving 15 bases between. V and J are TRBV7-9 and TRBJ2-7; D tentatively reads TRBD1 or TRBD2 (5 bases each). The specimen was unstimulated CD4+ T cells sorted from spleen or lymph node cells, collected before transplant. The sequence came from a human donor who was the organ donor for an intestinal transplant. The CDR3 sequence: CASSPGTGDYEQYF. CDR3 bases: TGTGCCAGCAGTCCCGGGACCGGTGACTACGAGCAGTACTTC. The complete variable domain, with remaining parts taken from reference TRBV7-9 and TRBJ2-7, reads DTGVSQNPRHKITKRGQNVTFRCDPISEHNRLYWYRQTLGQGPEFLTYFQNEAQLEKSRLLSDRFSAERPKGSFSTLEIQRTEQGDSAMYLCASSPGTGDYEQYFGPGTRLTVT.